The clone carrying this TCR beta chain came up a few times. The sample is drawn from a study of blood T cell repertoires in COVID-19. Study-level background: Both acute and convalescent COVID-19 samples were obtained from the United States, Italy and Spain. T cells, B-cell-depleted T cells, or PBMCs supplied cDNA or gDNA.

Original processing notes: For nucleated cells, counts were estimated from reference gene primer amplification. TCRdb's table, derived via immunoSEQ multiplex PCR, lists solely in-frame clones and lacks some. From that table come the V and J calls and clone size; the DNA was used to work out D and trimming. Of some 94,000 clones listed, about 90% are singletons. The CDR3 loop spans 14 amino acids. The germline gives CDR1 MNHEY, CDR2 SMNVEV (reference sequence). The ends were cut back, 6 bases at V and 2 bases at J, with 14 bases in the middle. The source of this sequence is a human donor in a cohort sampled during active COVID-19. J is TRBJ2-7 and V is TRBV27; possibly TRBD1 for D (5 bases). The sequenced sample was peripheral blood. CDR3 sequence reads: CASSPRVQPYEQYF. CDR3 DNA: TGTGCCAGCAGCCCCAGGGTTCAGCCCTACGAGCAGTACTTC.